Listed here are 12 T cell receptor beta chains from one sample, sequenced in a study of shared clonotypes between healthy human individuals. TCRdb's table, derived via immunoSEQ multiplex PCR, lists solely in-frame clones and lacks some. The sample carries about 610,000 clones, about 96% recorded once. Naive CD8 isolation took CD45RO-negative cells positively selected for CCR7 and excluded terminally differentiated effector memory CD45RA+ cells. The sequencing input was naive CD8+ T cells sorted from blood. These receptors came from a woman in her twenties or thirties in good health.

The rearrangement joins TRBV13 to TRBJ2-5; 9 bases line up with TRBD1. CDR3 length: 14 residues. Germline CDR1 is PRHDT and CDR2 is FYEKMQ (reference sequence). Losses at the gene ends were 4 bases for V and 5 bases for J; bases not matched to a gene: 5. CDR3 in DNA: TGTGCCAGCAGCTCCCGGGACAGGGATGAGACCCAGTACTTC. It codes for CASSSRDRDETQYF.

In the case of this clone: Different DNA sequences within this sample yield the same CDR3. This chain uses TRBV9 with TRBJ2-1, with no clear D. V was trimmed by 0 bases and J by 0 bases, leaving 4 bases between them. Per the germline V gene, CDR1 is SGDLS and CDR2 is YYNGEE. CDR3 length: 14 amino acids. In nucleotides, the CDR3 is TGTGCCAGCAGCGTAGGTAGCTCCTACAATGAGCAGTTCTTC. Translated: CASSVGSSYNEQFF. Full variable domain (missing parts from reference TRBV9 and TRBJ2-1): DSGVTQTPKHLITATGQRVTLRCSPRSGDLSVYWYQQSLDQGLQFLIQYYNGEERAKGNILERFSAQQFPDLHSELNLSSLELGDSALYFCASSVGSSYNEQFFGPGTRLTVL.

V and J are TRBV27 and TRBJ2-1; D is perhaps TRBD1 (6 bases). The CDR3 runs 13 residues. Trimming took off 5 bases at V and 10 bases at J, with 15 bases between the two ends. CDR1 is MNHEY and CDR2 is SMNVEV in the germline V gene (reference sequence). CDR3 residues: CASSISRGWEQFF. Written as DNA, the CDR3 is TGTGCCAGCAGTATAAGCAGGGGCTGGGAGCAGTTCTTC.

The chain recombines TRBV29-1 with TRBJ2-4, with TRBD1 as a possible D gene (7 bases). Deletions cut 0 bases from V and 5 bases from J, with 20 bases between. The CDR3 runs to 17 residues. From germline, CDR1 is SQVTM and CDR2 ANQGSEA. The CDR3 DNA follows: TGCAGCGTTGAAGACCCCGAAGACAGGGAGGTCGAAAACATTCAGTACTTC. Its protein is CSVEDPEDREVENIQYF. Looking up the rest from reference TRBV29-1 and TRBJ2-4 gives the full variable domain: SAVISQKPSRDICQRGTSLTIQCQVDSQVTMMFWYRQQPGQSLTLIATANQGSEATYESGFVIDKFPISRPNLTFSTLTVSNMSPEDSSIYLCSVEDPEDREVENIQYFGAGTRLSVL.

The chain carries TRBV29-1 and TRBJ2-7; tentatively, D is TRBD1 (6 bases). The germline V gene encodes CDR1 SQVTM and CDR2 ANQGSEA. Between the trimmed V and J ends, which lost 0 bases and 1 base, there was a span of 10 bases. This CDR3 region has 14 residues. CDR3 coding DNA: TGCAGCGTTGAAGATAAAGGACAGTCCTACGAGCAGTACTTC. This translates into CSVEDKGQSYEQYF.

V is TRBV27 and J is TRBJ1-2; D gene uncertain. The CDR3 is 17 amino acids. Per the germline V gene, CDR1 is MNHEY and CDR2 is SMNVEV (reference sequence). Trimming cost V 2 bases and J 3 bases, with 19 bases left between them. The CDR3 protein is CASSLLAENILHYGYTF. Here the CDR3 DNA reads TGTGCCAGCAGTTTACTTGCAGAAAACATCCTCCACTATGGCTACACCTTC.

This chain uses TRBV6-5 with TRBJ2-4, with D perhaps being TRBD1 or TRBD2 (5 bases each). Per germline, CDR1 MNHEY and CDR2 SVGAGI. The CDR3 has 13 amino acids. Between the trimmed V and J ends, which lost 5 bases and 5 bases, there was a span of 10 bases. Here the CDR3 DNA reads TGTGCCAGCAGTCGGGACGGAGAAAACATTCAGTACTTC. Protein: CASSRDGENIQYF.

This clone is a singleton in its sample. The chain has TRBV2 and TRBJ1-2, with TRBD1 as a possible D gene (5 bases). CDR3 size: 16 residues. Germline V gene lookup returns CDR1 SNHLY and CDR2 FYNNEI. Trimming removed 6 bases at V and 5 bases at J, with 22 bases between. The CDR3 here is CASRGGLLQVLYGYTF. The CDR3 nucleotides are TGTGCCAGCAGGGGGGGTTTGCTACAGGTATTATATGGCTACACCTTC.

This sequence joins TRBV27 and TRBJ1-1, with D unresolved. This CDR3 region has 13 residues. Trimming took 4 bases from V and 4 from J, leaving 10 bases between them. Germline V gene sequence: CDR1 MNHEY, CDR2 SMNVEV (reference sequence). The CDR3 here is CASSYETATEAFF. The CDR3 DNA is TGTGCCAGCAGTTACGAGACGGCCACTGAAGCTTTCTTT.

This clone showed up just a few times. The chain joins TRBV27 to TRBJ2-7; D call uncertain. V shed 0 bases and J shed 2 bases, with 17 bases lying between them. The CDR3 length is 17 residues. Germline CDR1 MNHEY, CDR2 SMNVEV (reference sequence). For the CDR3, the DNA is TGTGCCAGCAGTTTATCGAAGGTGGGCTCCGCGGCCTACGAGCAGTACTTC. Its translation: CASSLSKVGSAAYEQYF.

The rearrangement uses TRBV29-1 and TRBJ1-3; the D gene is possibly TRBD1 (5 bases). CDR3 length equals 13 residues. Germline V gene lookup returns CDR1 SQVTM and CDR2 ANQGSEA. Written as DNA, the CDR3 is TGCTCTGTGGGGGGATACTCTGGAAACACCATATATTTT. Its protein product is CSVGGYSGNTIYF. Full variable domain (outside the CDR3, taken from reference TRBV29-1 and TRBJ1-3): SAVISQKPSRDICQRGTSLTIQCQVDSQVTMMFWYRQQPGQSLTLIATANQGSEATYESGFVIDKFPISRPNLTFSTLTVSNMSPEDSSIYLCSVGGYSGNTIYFGEGSWLTVV.

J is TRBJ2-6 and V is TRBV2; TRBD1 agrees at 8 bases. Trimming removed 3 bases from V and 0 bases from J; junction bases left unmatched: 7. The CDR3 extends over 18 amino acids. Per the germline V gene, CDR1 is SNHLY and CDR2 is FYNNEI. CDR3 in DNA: TGTGCCAGCAGTGATCCGGGACAGGAACCCTCTGGGGCCAACGTCCTGACTTTC. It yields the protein CASSDPGQEPSGANVLTF.